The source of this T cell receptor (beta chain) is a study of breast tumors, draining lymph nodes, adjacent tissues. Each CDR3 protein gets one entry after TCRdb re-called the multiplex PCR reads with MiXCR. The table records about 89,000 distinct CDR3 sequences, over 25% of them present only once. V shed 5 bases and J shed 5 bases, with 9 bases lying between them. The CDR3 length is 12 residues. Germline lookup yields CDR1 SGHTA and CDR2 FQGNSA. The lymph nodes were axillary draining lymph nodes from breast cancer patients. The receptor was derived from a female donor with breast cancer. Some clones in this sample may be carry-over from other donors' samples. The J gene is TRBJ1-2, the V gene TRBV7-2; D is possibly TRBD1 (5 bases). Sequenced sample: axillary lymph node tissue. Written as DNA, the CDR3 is TGTGCCAGCAGCCCGGGACCGTATGGCTACACCTTC. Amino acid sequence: CASSPGPYGYTF.